Presented here are 4 T cell receptor beta chains from one specimen sequenced in a study of blood T cell repertoires in COVID-19 (dated by TCRdb to about 2020). Receptors were amplified or captured by the immunoSEQ multiplex PCR assay. Sourced from immuneACCESS, this table was stored by TCRdb with only in-frame sequences that have V and J called. A share of the clones is absent; for the studies checked, an unresolved V gene accounts for under half, and the remainder has no known explanation. The sample table records approximately 90,000 clones; 81% of these occur just once. Approximately 4.5% of the sample rests with the top ten. Source material: peripheral blood. The source of these receptors is a man aged 55 to 70 with acute or convalescent COVID-19.

This chain joins TRBV6-2 or TRBV6-3 and TRBJ1-5; 10 nucleotides agree with TRBD1. J was trimmed by 0 bases and V by 6 bases; bases with no gene match: 8. Germline loops: CDR1 MNHEY, CDR2 SVGEGT. The CDR3 contains 17 residues. In nucleotides, the CDR3 is TGTGCCAGCAGCCGAGGACAGGGGGGTAGTAGCAATCAGCCCCAGCATTTT. As protein: CASSRGQGGSSNQPQHF.

The chain couples TRBV5-1 to TRBJ1-2; 7 nucleotides align to TRBD1. In germline, CDR1 is SGHRS, CDR2 YFSETQ. This CDR3 region has 19 residues. The trim removed 3 bases at V and 2 bases at J, leaving 19 bases unmatched. The chain's CDR3 is CASSSNLRQGSLRNYGYTF. DNA of the CDR3: TGCGCCAGCAGCTCGAACCTTAGACAGGGATCTTTGAGGAACTATGGCTACACCTTC.

The rearrangement uses TRBV28 and TRBJ1-3; D remains ambiguous. The CDR3 totals 14 residues. From germline, CDR1 is MDHEN and CDR2 SYDVKM. V lost 3 bases and J lost 0, with 6 bases in between. The CDR3 is CASSLASSGNTIYF. Here the CDR3 DNA reads TGTGCCAGCAGTTTGGCAAGCTCTGGAAACACCATATATTTT.

This chain uses TRBV5-4 with TRBJ2-1; D gene uncertain. V was shortened by 2 bases and J by 4 bases, with 7 bases between the two germline ends. This CDR3 has 13 residues. Germline CDR1 SGHNT, CDR2 YYREEE (reference sequence). The CDR3 DNA sequence: TGTGCCAGCAGCTTAGCGAGTTACAATGAGCAGTTCTTC. It yields the protein CASSLASYNEQFF.